One and the same sample provided the 3 T cell receptor beta chains below, sequenced in a study of blood T cell repertoires in COVID-19. Profiling relied on immunoSEQ multiplex PCR, and the TCRdb table lists in-frame clones only, not all of them. Here the sample spans about 260,000 clones, roughly 88% being singletons. The sequencing input was peripheral blood. These receptors originate from a woman in her seventies with COVID-19, enrolled during active disease.

The genes are TRBV10-3 and TRBJ1-1; 7 bases agree with TRBD1. CDR1 is ENHRY and CDR2 is SYGVKD in the germline V gene. The CDR3 contains 12 residues. V lost 11 bases, J lost 10 bases, and 13 bases stayed unmatched. CDR3 region: CASRGGGAGAFF. The DNA for the CDR3 is TGTGCCTCCCGAGGAGGGGGCGCGGGAGCTTTCTTT.

The chain recombines TRBV7-9 with TRBJ1-1, with D possibly being TRBD1 (5 bases). Germline V lookup: CDR1 SEHNR, CDR2 FQNEAQ (reference sequence). V was trimmed by 5 bases and J by 5 bases, leaving 21 bases between them. CDR3 size: 16 residues. The CDR3 region has the DNA TGTGCCAGCAGCCCCCGATGGAGCCGGGGGGATACTGAAGCTTTCTTT. It yields the protein CASSPRWSRGDTEAFF. Filled out from reference TRBV7-9 and TRBJ1-1, the complete variable domain reads DTGVSQNPRHKITKRGQNVTFRCDPISEHNRLYWYRQTLGQGPEFLTYFQNEAQLEKSRLLSDRFSAERPKGSFSTLEIQRTEQGDSAMYLCASSPRWSRGDTEAFFGQGTRLTVV.

The genes are TRBV14 and TRBJ2-3; D possibly corresponds to TRBD2 (6 bases). Trimming left V 1 base short and J 0 bases short, with 11 bases between. The CDR3 length is 16 residues. Germline values: CDR1 SGHDN, CDR2 FVKESK. For the CDR3, the DNA is TGTGCCAGCAGCCAAGCTGGACTAACAAGCACAGATACGCAGTATTTT. This sequence encodes CASSQAGLTSTDTQYF.